The 23 T cell receptor beta chains presented below share a single source sample, sequenced in a study of blood T cell repertoires in COVID-19. The method was immunoSEQ multiplex PCR; TCRdb's version includes in-frame clones alone and lacks a portion of them. The sample carries some 250,000 clones, around 82% recorded once. Input material: peripheral blood. These TCRs come from a man older than 75 with acute or convalescent COVID-19.

The chain recombines TRBV27 with TRBJ1-1; D ambiguous. CDR3 length: 14 residues. The germline V gene encodes CDR1 MNHEY and CDR2 SMNVEV (reference sequence). Trimming stripped 2 bases from V and 0 bases from J, with 7 bases between. The CDR3 reads CASSLDQVNTEAFF. CDR3 DNA sequence: TGTGCCAGCAGTTTAGACCAGGTGAACACTGAAGCTTTCTTT.

V gene TRBV5-1 combines with J gene TRBJ1-1; D remains ambiguous. CDR3 length equals 13 residues. CDR1 is SGHRS, CDR2 YFSETQ, per germline. Trimming cost V 0 bases and J 10 bases, with 13 bases left between them. The CDR3 bases are TGCGCCAGCAGCTTGGGGGGAGAAAGGTCAGCTTTCTTT. Translation: CASSLGGERSAFF.

This sequence joins TRBV4-1 and TRBJ1-5, with a tentative D call TRBD1 (5 bases). Trimming stripped 0 bases from V and 9 bases from J, with 15 bases between. Germline assignment: CDR1 MGHRA and CDR2 YSYEKL. There are 15 residues in the CDR3. Here the CDR3 DNA reads TGCGCCAGCAGCCAAGATAAGGGGTATAGTGCGCCCCAGCATTTT. Encoded protein: CASSQDKGYSAPQHF.

The chain links TRBV5-1 to TRBJ2-7, with 9 positions matching TRBD2. CDR3 length: 15 amino acids. J gave up 3 bases and V 0 bases, and 4 bases lay outside the gene matches. Germline CDR1 and CDR2: SGHRS and YFSETQ. CDR3 residues: CASSLGVAGVYEQYF. CDR3 nucleotides: TGCGCCAGCAGCTTGGGGGTAGCGGGAGTCTACGAGCAGTACTTC.

V usage is TRBV12-5 and J usage is TRBJ2-1; D is perhaps TRBD1 (7 bases). Germline CDR1 reads LGHNT; CDR2 reads FRNRAP. The CDR3 runs to 16 residues. Between the trimmed V and J ends, which lost 3 bases and 6 bases, there was a span of 18 bases. The CDR3 sequence is CASGFPRGEWPNEQFF. CDR3 in DNA: TGTGCTAGTGGTTTCCCCAGGGGGGAATGGCCCAATGAGCAGTTCTTC.

The V gene is TRBV3-1 (or the pseudogene TRBV3-2), the J gene TRBJ1-2; D possibly corresponds to TRBD1 (6 bases). The ends were cut back, 4 bases at V and 4 bases at J, with 19 bases in the middle. Germline CDR1 is LGHDT and CDR2 is YNNKEL (reference sequence). CDR3 length: 16 residues. The DNA for the CDR3 is TGTGCCAGCAGCCCCTCGAAGGGGGGGCTGCGCTATGGCTACACCTTC. Protein sequence: CASSPSKGGLRYGYTF.

The chain joins TRBV5-1 to TRBJ1-2; D is ambiguous. The CDR3 extends over 15 amino acids. The V gene's germline CDR1 is SGHRS and CDR2 YFSETQ. V was cut by 0 bases and J by 3 bases, with 12 bases left in between. Here the CDR3 DNA reads TGCGCCAGCAGCTTGGAGCAGCCCGGGGACTATGGCTACACCTTC. Its protein product is CASSLEQPGDYGYTF.

The rearrangement links TRBV28 to TRBJ1-2, with 8 nucleotides matching TRBD1. This CDR3 contains 14 residues. V lost 6 bases to trimming and J lost 5 bases; unmatched junction nucleotides: 8. In germline, CDR1 is MDHEN, CDR2 SYDVKM. CDR3 protein: CASRTGGQQYGYTF. CDR3 DNA sequence: TGTGCCAGCAGAACAGGGGGACAACAGTATGGCTACACCTTC.

The rearrangement links TRBV29-1 to TRBJ2-7, with TRBD2 identical over 11 bases. CDR3 length equals 13 residues. Losses at the gene ends were 6 bases for V and 4 bases for J; bases not matched to a gene: 5. CDR1 and CDR2 (germline): SQVTM, ANQGSEA. The CDR3 DNA reads TGCAGCGTGGCAGGACTAGCGGGTTACGAGCAGTACTTC. Translating gives CSVAGLAGYEQYF.

This clone has only a few counts. The chain carries TRBV3-1 (or the pseudogene TRBV3-2) and TRBJ1-1; no reliable D call. CDR3 length: 14 amino acids. Per the germline V gene, CDR1 is LGHDT and CDR2 is YNNKEL (reference sequence). The V gene lost 4 bases and the J gene lost 4 bases, with 13 bases spanning the gap. The CDR3 coding sequence is TGTGCCAGCAGCCTAGAAGGAGGGTCCACTGAAGCTTTCTTT. This gives the protein CASSLEGGSTEAFF.

This chain uses TRBV10-2 with TRBJ2-1, with a tentative D call TRBD1 (6 bases). CDR1 and CDR2 from the germline V gene are WSHSY and SAAADI. Trimming shortened V by 4 bases and J by 1 base, and 11 bases separated the two germline ends. The length of the CDR3 is 15 residues. The CDR3 is CASSAGTPSYNEQFF. In DNA, the CDR3 is TGCGCCAGCAGTGCCGGGACACCTTCCTACAATGAGCAGTTCTTC.

This clone was seen a single time. The chain employs TRBV6-5 and TRBJ1-3; 10 nucleotides align to TRBD1. Unmatched junction bases numbered 6, after V lost 6 bases and J lost 4 bases. Germline assignment: CDR1 MNHEY and CDR2 SVGAGI. This CDR3 spans 15 amino acids. The DNA for the CDR3 is TGTGCCAGCAGAGGGACAGGGGCCTGGGGAAACACCATATATTTT. This translates into CASRGTGAWGNTIYF.

The genes are TRBV25-1 and TRBJ2-5; D gene uncertain. The CDR3 consists of 14 residues. Germline loops: CDR1 MGHDK, CDR2 SYGVNS. V was trimmed by 8 bases and J by 1 base, leaving 14 bases between them. The CDR3 region has the DNA TGTGCCAGCCAAGGAGTCCAGATCCAAGAGACCCAGTACTTC. It codes for CASQGVQIQETQYF.

The CDR3 sequence: CASSPFLAGLGQETQYF. In DNA form, the CDR3 reads TGTGCCAGCTCACCATTTCTAGCGGGATTAGGTCAAGAGACCCAGTACTTC. The rearrangement joins TRBV18 to TRBJ2-5, with TRBD2 matching 9 bases. Trimming at V came to 2 bases and at J to 2 bases, leaving 9 bases not matched to a gene. Germline CDR1 and CDR2: KGHSH and LQKENI. The CDR3 totals 17 residues.

The chain links TRBV5-5 to TRBJ1-3; D is undetermined. Germline V gives CDR1 SGHKS, CDR2 YYEKEE (reference sequence). Deletions cut 2 bases from V and 2 bases from J, with 5 bases between. The CDR3 is 13 residues long. The CDR3 spells CASSFGAGNTIYF. CDR3 coding DNA: TGTGCCAGCAGCTTCGGGGCTGGAAACACCATATATTTT.

The chain uses TRBV11-3 and TRBJ2-2; maybe TRBD1 (6 bases). Trimming took 1 base from V and 1 from J, leaving 7 bases between them. The CDR3 contains 15 residues. Germline V gene lookup returns CDR1 SGHNT and CDR2 YENEEA. This CDR3 reads CASSLGGGNTGELFF. The CDR3 bases are TGTGCCAGCAGCTTAGGAGGGGGGAACACCGGGGAGCTGTTTTTT.

The V and J genes are TRBV5-1 and TRBJ2-7; 8 bases align to TRBD2. CDR1 and CDR2 (germline): SGHRS, YFSETQ. There are 14 residues in the CDR3. The junction had 5 bases not matched to a gene; V was cut back by 2 bases and J by 4 bases. The CDR3 region is CASSFSGLEYEQYF. DNA for the CDR3: TGCGCCAGCAGCTTTTCGGGACTAGAGTACGAGCAGTACTTC.

The chain has TRBV7-9 and TRBJ1-2; D is possibly TRBD1 (5 bases). Germline V lookup: CDR1 SEHNR, CDR2 FQNEAQ (reference sequence). The CDR3 totals 16 residues. The V end lost 3 bases, the J end lost 6 bases, and 20 bases lay between the germline ends. The CDR3 loop is CASSLRGGGTSDGYTF. DNA for the CDR3: TGTGCCAGCAGCTTGCGGGGGGGAGGCACGTCAGATGGCTACACCTTC.

The J gene is TRBJ1-1, the V gene TRBV5-5; a weak D match, TRBD1 (5 bases). In germline, CDR1 is SGHKS, CDR2 YYEKEE (reference sequence). CDR3 length: 13 residues. V lost 2 bases, J lost 5 bases, and 10 bases lay in between. The CDR3 protein is CASSFTGGTEAFF. The CDR3 DNA is TGTGCCAGCAGCTTTACTGGGGGGACTGAAGCTTTCTTT. The complete variable domain, with remaining parts taken from reference TRBV5-5 and TRBJ1-1, reads DAGVTQSPTHLIKTRGQQVTLRCSPISGHKSVSWYQQVLGQGPQFIFQYYEKEERGRGNFPDRFSARQFPNYSSELNVNALLLGDSALYLCASSFTGGTEAFFGQGTRLTVV.

This clone was seen repeatedly, ten times or more. The gene calls are TRBV5-6 and TRBJ2-7; 11 positions match TRBD2. There are 14 residues in the CDR3. Germline lookup yields CDR1 SGHDT and CDR2 YYEEEE. The trim removed 4 bases at V and 3 bases at J, leaving 3 bases unmatched. The CDR3 here is CASSPGLADYEQYF. The CDR3 DNA is TGTGCCAGCAGCCCGGGACTAGCGGACTACGAGCAGTACTTC.

The chain links TRBV6-6 to TRBJ2-5; the match to TRBD2 covers 10 bases. The CDR3 sequence is 15 residues long. Germline V lookup: CDR1 MNHNY, CDR2 SVGAGI (reference sequence). V lost 8 bases to trimming and J lost 2 bases; unmatched junction nucleotides: 8. This chain's CDR3 is CASSWASGGQETQYF. CDR3 coding DNA: TGTGCCAGCTCCTGGGCTAGCGGGGGACAAGAGACCCAGTACTTC.

This chain joins TRBV12-3 or TRBV12-4 and TRBJ2-1; no definite D call. The V end was cut by 6 bases, the J end by 10 bases, with 16 bases between. The CDR3 has 13 amino acids. The CDR3 protein is CASSQTLPTEQFF. The CDR3 coding sequence is TGTGCCAGCAGCCAAACTCTACCCACGGAGCAGTTCTTC.

The J gene is TRBJ2-7, the V gene TRBV6-5, with D possibly TRBD1 on 6 matching bases. The CDR3 has 15 residues. Germline V lookup: CDR1 MNHEY, CDR2 SVGAGI. V lost 2 bases, J lost 2 bases, and 13 bases lay in between. The CDR3 region is CASSYDRINTYEQYF. The CDR3 coding sequence is TGTGCCAGCAGTTACGACAGGATTAACACCTACGAGCAGTACTTC.